These 21 T cell receptor beta chains were sequenced from one sample in a study of sequential checkpoint blockade in melanoma. Using immunoSEQ multiplex PCR, the repertoire was profiled, and TCRdb retains in-frame clones only, with some absent. The sample lists several thousand clones, about 40% seen once, with roughly 7% in the top ten. Described treatment: randomized to nivolumab then ipilimumab (arm A) or the reverse (arm B). This sample comprised tumor tissue (inferred from file names), obtained from a patient given nivolumab and ipilimumab in sequence. These receptor sequences come from a human donor with melanoma.

The rearrangement uses TRBV6-8 and TRBJ2-3; D is ambiguous. CDR1 and CDR2 (germline): MNHGY, SAAAGT. The V gene lost 0 bases and the J gene lost 6 bases, with 10 bases spanning the gap. The CDR3 spans 14 residues. Here the CDR3 reads CASSYSLTRDTQYF. The CDR3 DNA reads as TGTGCCAGCAGTTACTCACTAACCCGGGATACGCAGTATTTT.

In its sample, this clone was seen a few times. V is TRBV4-1 and J is TRBJ1-4; D call uncertain. Trimming removed 1 base at V and 5 bases at J, with 8 bases between. CDR1 is MGHRA and CDR2 is YSYEKL in the germline V gene. The CDR3 contains 14 residues. CDR3 DNA sequence: TGCGCCAGCAGCCAAGGGGTCGCAAATGAAAAACTGTTTTTT. It specifies CASSQGVANEKLFF.

J is TRBJ2-5 and V is TRBV11-3, with 9 positions matching TRBD1. CDR1 and CDR2 (germline): SGHNT, YENEEA. The CDR3 has 15 residues. V gave up 3 bases and J gave up 4 bases; unmatched junction bases: 6. CDR3 sequence (DNA): TGTGCCAGCAGCTTTGTGTGGACAGGGGCAGAGACCCAGTACTTC. Amino acids: CASSFVWTGAETQYF.

This clone was seen a handful of times. This chain links TRBV6-8 with TRBJ2-3; 8 nucleotides match TRBD2. Germline V gene data show CDR1 as MNHGY and CDR2 as SAAAGT. The length of the CDR3 is 15 residues. The J segment lost 2 bases and the V segment lost 2 bases, leaving 3 bases of the junction unmatched. CDR3 DNA: TGTGCCAGCAGTTACGGAGCGGGAGACACAGATACGCAGTATTTT. Translating gives CASSYGAGDTDTQYF.

The V call is TRBV19, the J call TRBJ2-1; possibly TRBD1 for D (5 bases). This CDR3 contains 11 residues. Looked up from germline, CDR1 is LNHDA and CDR2 is SQIVND (reference sequence). The V end was cut by 3 bases, the J end by 14 bases, with 11 bases between. CDR3 in DNA: TGTGCCAGTAGTATGGGGCTCCTTAAGTTCTTC. It encodes CASSMGLLKFF.

The V call is TRBV29-1, the J call TRBJ2-5; TRBD1 aligns across 9 bases. J was trimmed by 4 bases and V by 5 bases; bases with no gene match: 11. Germline CDR1 reads SQVTM; CDR2 reads ANQGSEA. CDR3 size: 15 residues. The CDR3 bases are TGCAGCGTTCAATCGGGACAGGGAAAGGTAGAGACCCAGTACTTC. Its translation is CSVQSGQGKVETQYF.

This chain joins TRBV6-8 and TRBJ1-5, with TRBD1 matching 8 bases. After removal of 7 bases from V and 2 bases from J, the junction contained 7 bases not matched to a gene. The CDR3 is 15 amino acids. Germline V gives CDR1 MNHGY, CDR2 SAAAGT. The CDR3 region is CASTWEGQGNQPQHF. The CDR3 DNA sequence: TGTGCCAGCACCTGGGAGGGACAGGGCAATCAGCCCCAGCATTTT.

The chain links TRBV19 to TRBJ1-3; D call uncertain. Germline CDR1 and CDR2: LNHDA and SQIVND (reference sequence). The CDR3 spans 15 residues. V was cut by 2 bases and J by 4 bases, with 12 bases left in between. The chain's CDR3 is CASSIQALGGNTIYF. The CDR3 DNA sequence: TGTGCCAGTAGTATACAGGCCCTGGGGGGAAACACCATATATTTT. Complete variable domain (other parts from reference TRBV19 and TRBJ1-3): DGGITQSPKYLFRKEGQNVTLSCEQNLNHDAMYWYRQDPGQGLRLIYYSQIVNDFQKGDIAEGYSVSREKKESFPLTVTSAQKNPTAFYLCASSIQALGGNTIYFGEGSWLTVV.

This clone appeared a few times. V and J are TRBV19 and TRBJ2-7, with D uncertain. V was pared by 4 bases and J by 2 bases, with 9 bases between. Germline lookup yields CDR1 LNHDA and CDR2 SQIVND (reference sequence). This CDR3 spans 13 amino acids. The CDR3 region is CASSTLITYEQYF. CDR3 nucleotides: TGTGCCAGTAGTACACTCATTACCTACGAGCAGTACTTC. The variable domain in full, completed from reference TRBV19 and TRBJ2-7, reads DGGITQSPKYLFRKEGQNVTLSCEQNLNHDAMYWYRQDPGQGLRLIYYSQIVNDFQKGDIAEGYSVSREKKESFPLTVTSAQKNPTAFYLCASSTLITYEQYFGPGTRLTVT.

V gene TRBV28 combines with J gene TRBJ2-1, with 7 bases fitting TRBD2. Germline CDR1 MDHEN, CDR2 SYDVKM. Unmatched junction bases numbered 13, after V lost 2 bases and J lost 9 bases. The CDR3 runs to 16 residues. Here the CDR3 DNA reads TGTGCCAGCAGTTTAGAGGGAGGGGACGTCCTGGGTGAGCAGTTCTTC. It codes for CASSLEGGDVLGEQFF.

The J gene is TRBJ2-5, the V gene TRBV5-1; D might be TRBD1 or TRBD2, each matching 6 bases. V shed 0 bases and J shed 0 bases, with 12 bases lying between them. Looked up from germline, CDR1 is SGHRS and CDR2 is YFSETQ. The CDR3 contains 16 residues. The CDR3 region is CASSLELGGYQETQYF. Here the CDR3 DNA reads TGCGCCAGCAGCTTGGAACTAGGGGGGTACCAAGAGACCCAGTACTTC.

In its sample, this clone was seen a few times. The genes are TRBV6-7 and TRBJ2-1; D is undetermined. TRBV6-7 is annotated as an ORF whose role is uncertain. The germline V and J ends were trimmed by 0 bases and 5 bases, with 8 bases remaining between them. The CDR3 consists of 14 residues. The CDR3 DNA reads as TGTGCCAGCAGTTACTCTTTGCGGAACAATGAGCAGTTCTTC. The encoded protein is CASSYSLRNNEQFF.

This clone appeared a few times. The chain has TRBV6-8 and TRBJ2-2; 8 bases map to TRBD2. The length of the CDR3 is 15 residues. After removal of 5 bases from V and 2 bases from J, the junction contained 4 bases not matched to a gene. Germline CDR1 and CDR2: MNHGY and SAAAGT. The CDR3 here is CASSVGTRNTGELFF. The CDR3 DNA reads TGTGCCAGCAGTGTCGGGACTAGAAACACCGGGGAGCTGTTTTTT.

This clone was observed a few times. The chain combines TRBV15 with TRBJ1-4; TRBD1 is a possible D gene (5 bases). Per germline, CDR1 LNHNV and CDR2 YYDKDF (reference sequence). This CDR3 is built from 15 residues. V lost 2 bases and J 8 bases, leaving 15 bases between the germline ends. CDR3 DNA sequence: TGTGCCACCAGCAGAAATTTAAGGGAGGGGGAAAAACTGTTTTTT. Its translation: CATSRNLREGEKLFF.

The chain employs TRBV5-1 and TRBJ2-3; a possible D gene is TRBD2 (5 bases). Trimming left V 4 bases short and J 0 bases short, with 18 bases between. Germline V gene data show CDR1 as SGHRS and CDR2 as YFSETQ. The length of the CDR3 is 17 residues. The DNA of the CDR3 is TGCGCCAGCAGCCTCGGAGGTACCCTCGGAAGCACAGATACGCAGTATTTT. It encodes CASSLGGTLGSTDTQYF.

This clone is a singleton in its sample. The J gene is TRBJ1-5, the V gene TRBV5-1, with unresolved D. Trimming removed 1 base from V and 3 bases from J, with 14 bases in between. There are 16 residues in the CDR3. The germline V gene has CDR1 SGHRS and CDR2 YFSETQ. The CDR3 DNA follows: TGCGCCAGCAGCTTGATGGCAGGCCAGGACAATCAGCCCCAGCATTTT. The encoded protein is CASSLMAGQDNQPQHF. Complete variable domain (other parts from reference TRBV5-1 and TRBJ1-5): KAGVTQTPRYLIKTRGQQVTLSCSPISGHRSVSWYQQTPGQGLQFLFEYFSETQRNKGNFPGRFSGRQFSNSRSEMNVSTLELGDSALYLCASSLMAGQDNQPQHFGDGTRLSIL.

This chain joins TRBV9 and TRBJ1-4; 8 nucleotides match TRBD1. From germline, CDR1 is SGDLS and CDR2 YYNGEE. After removal of 3 bases from V and 5 bases from J, the junction contained 3 bases not matched to a gene. The CDR3 loop spans 14 amino acids. CDR3 sequence reads: CASSGTGRNEKLFF. The CDR3 coding sequence is TGTGCCAGCAGCGGGACAGGGAGAAATGAAAAACTGTTTTTT.

This clone was seen more than once but under ten times. The chain couples TRBV6-8 to TRBJ2-1; TRBD1 is a possible D gene (5 bases). The CDR3 runs 16 residues. V gave up 8 bases and J gave up 1 base, with 18 bases separating them. Germline loops: CDR1 MNHGY, CDR2 SAAAGT. Here the CDR3 DNA reads TGTGCCAGCTCGGACAAGCCCCCTTGGTCCTACAATGAGCAGTTCTTC. Translated: CASSDKPPWSYNEQFF.

The V gene is TRBV19, the J gene TRBJ2-1; 12 bases match TRBD2. CDR1 is LNHDA and CDR2 is SQIVND in the germline V gene (reference sequence). CDR3 length: 19 residues. After removal of 5 bases from V and 0 bases from J, the junction contained 11 bases not matched to a gene. The CDR3 DNA reads TGTGCCAGTAGTGCTTCTAGCGGGAGGGCCCTTGGCTCCTACAATGAGCAGTTCTTC. Its translation: CASSASSGRALGSYNEQFF.

The gene calls are TRBV6-8 and TRBJ2-7, with 8 bases identical to TRBD2. Germline V gene data show CDR1 as MNHGY and CDR2 as SAAAGT. The trim removed 6 bases at V and 1 base at J, leaving 11 bases unmatched. The CDR3 spans 16 residues. CDR3 nucleotide sequence: TGTGCCAGCAGGGGGGGAAGCGGGAGCTTATCCTACGAGCAGTACTTC. It encodes CASRGGSGSLSYEQYF.

V and J are TRBV27 and TRBJ2-7; 10 bases match TRBD2. Germline CDR1 is MNHEY and CDR2 is SMNVEV (reference sequence). The CDR3 length is 21 residues. Losses at the gene ends were 0 bases for V and 2 bases for J; bases not matched to a gene: 19. The CDR3 DNA follows: TGTGCCAGCAGTTTATCGGGCCCGGGACTAGCGAGACCCTCCCCGACCTACGAGCAGTACTTC. The encoded protein is CASSLSGPGLARPSPTYEQYF.